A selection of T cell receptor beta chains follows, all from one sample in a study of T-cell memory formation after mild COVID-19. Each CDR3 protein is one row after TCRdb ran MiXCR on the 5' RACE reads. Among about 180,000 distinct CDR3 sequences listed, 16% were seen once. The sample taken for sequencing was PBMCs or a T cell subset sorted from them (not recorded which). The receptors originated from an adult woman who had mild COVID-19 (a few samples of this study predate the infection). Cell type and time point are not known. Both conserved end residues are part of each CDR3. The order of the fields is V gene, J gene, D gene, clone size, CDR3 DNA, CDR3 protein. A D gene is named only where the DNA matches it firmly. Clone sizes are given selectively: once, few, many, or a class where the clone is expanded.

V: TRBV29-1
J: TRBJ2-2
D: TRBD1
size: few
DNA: TGCAGCGTGGACAGGGGCACCGGGGAGCTGTTTTTT
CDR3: CSVDRGTGELFF

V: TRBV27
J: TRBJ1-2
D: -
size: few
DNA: TGTGCCAGCAGTTTCGGCAGGGTCGGTGGCTACACCTTC
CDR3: CASSFGRVGGYTF

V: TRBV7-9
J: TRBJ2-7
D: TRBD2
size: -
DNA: TGTGCCAGCAGCTTAACTGGGACTAGCGGGCGCTACGAGCAGTACTTC
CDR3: CASSLTGTSGRYEQYF

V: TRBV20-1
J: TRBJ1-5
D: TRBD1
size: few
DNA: TGCAGTGCTAGAGAAGGGCTGGGACAGGGGAATCGGGGCAATCAGCCCCAGCATTTT
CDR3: CSAREGLGQGNRGNQPQHF

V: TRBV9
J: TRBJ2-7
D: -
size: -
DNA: TGTGCCAGCAGCGACGGACTCCCTCCCTACGAGCAGTACTTC
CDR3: CASSDGLPPYEQYF

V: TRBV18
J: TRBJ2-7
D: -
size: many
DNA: TGTGCCAGCTCACGGGGAAGATGGGACGAGCAGTACTTC
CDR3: CASSRGRWDEQYF

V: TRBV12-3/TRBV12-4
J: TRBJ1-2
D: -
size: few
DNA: TGTGCCAGCAGCCCCCGGGACACAATATGGGCGGGCTACACCTTC
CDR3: CASSPRDTIWAGYTF

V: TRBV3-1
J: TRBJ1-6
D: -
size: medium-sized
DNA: TGTGCCAGCAGCCAAGCGGCCAGCAGGGGATCGAATTCACCCCTCCACTTT
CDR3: CASSQAASRGSNSPLHF

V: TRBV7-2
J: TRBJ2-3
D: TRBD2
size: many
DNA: TGTGCCAGCAGACTGCGGACTAGCGGCACTAGCACAGATACGCAGTATTTT
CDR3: CASRLRTSGTSTDTQYF

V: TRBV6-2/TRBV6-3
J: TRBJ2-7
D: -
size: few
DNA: TGTGCCAGCAGCCGCCGGGACCCCCGAACGGGCGAGCAGTACTTC
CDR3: CASSRRDPRTGEQYF

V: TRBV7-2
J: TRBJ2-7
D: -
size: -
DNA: TGTGCCAGCAGCCCCATTCCCTACGAGCAGTACTTC
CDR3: CASSPIPYEQYF

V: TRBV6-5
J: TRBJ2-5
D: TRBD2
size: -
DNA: TGTGCCAGCAGTTACTCTAGCGGGGGTACGAAGACCCAGTACTTC
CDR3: CASSYSSGGTKTQYF

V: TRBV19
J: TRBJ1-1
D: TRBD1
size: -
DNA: TGTGCCAGTAGTATGACAGGGTATGGGAACACTGAAGCTTTCTTT
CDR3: CASSMTGYGNTEAFF

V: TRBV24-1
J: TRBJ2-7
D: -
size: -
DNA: TGTGCCACCAGTGAAGGGGACTACGAGCAGTACTTC
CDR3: CATSEGDYEQYF

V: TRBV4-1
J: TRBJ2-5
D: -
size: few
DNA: TGCGCCAGCAGCCACCAAGGGAAGGACGGCGCAGGGGCCCAGTACTTC
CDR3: CASSHQGKDGAGAQYF

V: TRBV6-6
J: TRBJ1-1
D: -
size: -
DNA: TGTGCCAGCCAAAGAAACAGCCTGAACACTGAAGCTTTCTTT
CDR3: CASQRNSLNTEAFF